This T cell receptor beta chain was recorded in a study of T cell responses to AZD1222 COVID-19 vaccine. Profiled with immunoSEQ multiplex PCR; TCRdb holds only in-frame clones, not every one. Of approximately 73,000 clones in the sample, roughly 80% are singletons; the top ten hold about 3.1%. On this clone: Its antigen remains unknown.

V dropped 4 bases and J dropped 0 bases, with 13 bases sitting between them. The CDR3 is 16 residues long. The germline V gene encodes CDR1 SGHTS and CDR2 YDEGEE. Overall study results and limits: After two AZD1222 doses, spike-specific TCR breadth and depth rose versus day 0. Distributed over spike, vaccine-associated CD4 TCRs predominated at 160-218 and 743-854.

This receptor was obtained from an adult in good health. This chain joins TRBV5-8 and TRBJ2-2; D gene ambiguous. Material: peripheral blood, obtained on day 0 of AZD1222 vaccination. The DNA for the CDR3 is TGTGCCAGCAGCCGAATTTTTAAGCCGAACACCGGGGAGCTGTTTTTT. Protein: CASSRIFKPNTGELFF.